Listed below are T cell receptor beta chains from one sample, sequenced in a study of blood T cell repertoires in COVID-19. Method: immunoSEQ multiplex PCR; TCRdb's copy keeps in-frame clones and lacks some. This sample has roughly 76,000 clones, with roughly 80% found just once. The specimen was peripheral blood. These receptors were obtained from a woman in her 70s with acute or convalescent COVID-19. Each CDR3 is given with its conserved first and last residue. Fields, in order: clone size, V gene, J gene, CDR3 protein. The size of a clone is reported for some rows only, either as once, few or many, or as a class for expanded clones.

NA	TRBV5-1	TRBJ2-1	CASSYRDGGPYNEQFF
NA	TRBV4-1	TRBJ1-2	CASSQQGGYGYTF
NA	TRBV27	TRBJ1-5	CASSRRDSNQPQHF
NA	TRBV6-6	TRBJ1-1	CASSSARGSANTEAFF
NA	TRBV5-1	TRBJ2-5	CASSPEVTAGYQETQYF
few	TRBV7-9	TRBJ2-2	CASSFRLADTGELFF
once	TRBV30	TRBJ1-1	CAWSVAGAVEAFF
NA	TRBV7-8	TRBJ2-7	CASSLLTPSYEQYF
NA	TRBV2	TRBJ2-1	CASSELGGSYNEQFF
NA	TRBV23-1	TRBJ2-1	CASSQVPDWYNEQFF
NA	TRBV5-1	TRBJ1-1	CASSLDEGLNTEAFF
NA	TRBV3-1/TRBV3-2	TRBJ2-2	CASKTGTTGELFF
NA	TRBV7-2	TRBJ2-1	CASSLAVQREVYEQFF
NA	TRBV7-4	TRBJ1-5	CASSERAGDSNQPQHF
once	TRBV3-1/TRBV3-2	TRBJ1-2	CASSLQGALGYTF
NA	TRBV3-1/TRBV3-2	TRBJ2-5	CASSHLASGGQETQYF
NA	TRBV6-2/TRBV6-3	TRBJ1-3	CASSYAGRGNTIYF
few	TRBV19	TRBJ1-5	CASSIADSGNQPQHF
once	TRBV19	TRBJ1-5	CATSVSNQPQHF
NA	TRBV3-1/TRBV3-2	TRBJ2-7	CASSQEAGSNEQYF
NA	TRBV7-2	TRBJ1-2	CASSLAAGLGYTF
NA	TRBV10-2	TRBJ1-1	CASSRQGNTEAFF
NA	TRBV6-5	TRBJ2-2	CAVGTSGSRELFF
NA	TRBV29-1	TRBJ1-2	CSAGTTNYGYTF
NA	TRBV7-9	TRBJ2-5	CASSLVAEGTQYF
NA	TRBV5-8	TRBJ2-5	CASSLRLAEETQYF
NA	TRBV19	TRBJ1-4	CASIGAPGVGEKLFF
NA	TRBV4-2	TRBJ1-1	CASSQAQGDTEAFF
NA	TRBV5-4	TRBJ1-2	CAGLDGRTAGYTF
NA	TRBV7-2	TRBJ2-1	CASSLVYRGAGGSNEQFF
NA	TRBV19	TRBJ2-7	CASTGGYTYEQYF
NA	TRBV3-1/TRBV3-2	TRBJ1-5	CASSQDTGNQPQHF
NA	TRBV4-1	TRBJ1-3	CASSQGGQERNTIYF
NA	TRBV3-1/TRBV3-2	TRBJ2-5	CASSQEPRETQYF